A few counts support the clone carrying this TCR beta chain. The protocol was immunoSEQ multiplex PCR, while the TCRdb copy is restricted to in-frame clones and leaves out a portion. Of 150,000 to 200,000 clones in the sample, around nine tenths were seen once. These data come from a study of blood T cell repertoires in COVID-19. CDR1 is MNHEY and CDR2 is SVGEGT in the germline V gene. CDR3 length: 15 amino acids. Unmatched junction bases numbered 13, after V lost 5 bases and J lost 7 bases. V usage is TRBV6-2 or TRBV6-3 and J usage is TRBJ1-2; 7 nucleotides match TRBD1. This clonotype was sampled from an older woman with COVID-19, enrolled during active disease. The specimen sequenced was peripheral blood. CDR3 protein: CASSRPGTAYSGYTF. In DNA form, the CDR3 reads TGTGCCAGCAGTCGACCCGGGACAGCTTATTCTGGCTACACCTTC.